The entry below gives a single T cell receptor beta chain sequence along with its context. The antigen is not known. TCRdb re-analysed the RT-PCR reads in MiXCR, keeping a single row per CDR3 protein. Of about 310,000 distinct CDR3 sequences listed, 20% to 25% are singletons. The V gene's germline CDR1 is SGHTA and CDR2 FQGNSA. There are 15 residues in the CDR3. The V end was cut by 5 bases, the J end by 6 bases, with 17 bases between. The data are from a study of response to subunit inactivated influenza vaccine. General observations from the study: Only a handful of new T cells, the authors suggested, are recruited with each seasonal influenza vaccination.

This TCR came from a man aged 50-75 years who received an inactivated influenza vaccine. Sequenced here: PBMCs from blood, sampled 21 months after vaccination. This chain links TRBV7-2 with TRBJ1-5; D is perhaps TRBD1 (5 bases). For the CDR3, the DNA is TGTGCCAGCAGCCCAAGGACCGGGGCGTTTCAGCCCCAGCATTTT. This sequence encodes CASSPRTGAFQPQHF.